This T cell receptor beta chain comes out of a study of T cell changes during pregnancy in multiple sclerosis. CDR1 and CDR2 from the germline V gene are SGHRS and YFSETQ. V shed 4 bases and J 3 bases; nucleotides not matched to a gene: 1. This CDR3 spans 13 amino acids. Method: immunoSEQ multiplex PCR; TCRdb's copy keeps in-frame clones and lacks some. The sample has about 42,000 clones; around 96% are singletons. The sequence came from a female donor with multiple sclerosis, enrolled in a pregnancy study. The V gene is TRBV5-1, the J gene TRBJ2-5; 9 bases agree with TRBD1. Sequenced material: peripheral blood, taken in the second trimester of pregnancy. The CDR3: CASSRTGEETQYF. Here the CDR3 DNA reads TGCGCCAGCAGCCGGACAGGGGAAGAGACCCAGTACTTC.